This T cell receptor (beta chain) came from a study of radiation and T cells in renal cell carcinoma. The CDR3 consists of 14 residues. V lost 7 bases to trimming and J lost 9 bases, with 22 bases between them. In germline, CDR1 is GTSNPN, CDR2 SVGIG (reference sequence). Time point of the sample: baseline pretreatment blood. Specified treatment: 15 Gy SBRT to primary tumor, nephrectomy 4 weeks later. Profiled with immunoSEQ multiplex PCR; TCRdb holds only in-frame clones, not every one. Of about 130,000 clones listed, 70% to 90% are singletons. The clonotype originates from a woman aged 50 to 60 with renal cell carcinoma. V is TRBV30 and J is TRBJ2-1, with D perhaps matching TRBD2 (6 bases). Sequences were derived from blood, sampled from a patient whose treatment included radiotherapy and nephrectomy. The CDR3 spells CAFRTREVRGEQFF. The DNA for the CDR3 is TGTGCCTTCCGTACGAGGGAGGTTAGGGGTGAGCAGTTCTTC.